A single sample is the source of the 6 T cell receptor beta chains below, sequenced in a study of T cell responses to AZD1222 COVID-19 vaccine. Libraries were prepared by immunoSEQ multiplex PCR; TCRdb keeps only in-frame clonotypes and omits some of them. The sample has about 92,000 clones; more than 75% are singletons. Sample: peripheral blood, taken on day 0 of AZD1222 vaccination. Source of these receptors: an adult in good health.

The V and J genes are TRBV7-2 and TRBJ2-7; D tentatively reads TRBD1 or TRBD2 (5 bases each). The CDR3 is 16 amino acids. Germline CDR1 and CDR2: SGHTA and FQGNSA. V was trimmed by 1 base and J by 1 base, leaving 14 bases between them. The CDR3 DNA reads as TGTGCCAGCAGCTTAGGGGGACCGGGCCCTTCCTACGAGCAGTACTTC. As protein: CASSLGGPGPSYEQYF.

The chain links TRBV4-1 to TRBJ2-1; TRBD1 matches at 10 bases. The J segment lost 8 bases and the V segment lost 4 bases, leaving 5 bases of the junction unmatched. Germline CDR1 is MGHRA and CDR2 is YSYEKL. CDR3 length equals 14 residues. The CDR3 nucleotides are TGCGCCAGCAGCCTATCGACAGGGGGCCATGAGCAGTTCTTC. Protein product: CASSLSTGGHEQFF.

V is TRBV2 and J is TRBJ2-7; D unresolved. This CDR3 comprises 12 residues. Germline lookup yields CDR1 SNHLY and CDR2 FYNNEI. The V gene lost 6 bases and the J gene lost 3 bases, with 9 bases spanning the gap. The CDR3 reads CASRGLNYEQYF. CDR3 bases: TGTGCCAGCAGGGGTCTGAACTACGAGCAGTACTTC.

V gene TRBV4-2 combines with J gene TRBJ1-2, with a weak D call TRBD1 (5 bases). The CDR3 is made up of 15 amino acids. Trimming shortened V by 0 bases and J by 3 bases, and 11 bases separated the two germline ends. The germline gives CDR1 LGHNA, CDR2 YNFKEQ. The CDR3 coding sequence is TGTGCCAGCAGCCAAGATCAGAGGGGAGACTATGGCTACACCTTC. Its translation: CASSQDQRGDYGYTF.

The chain combines TRBV6-5 with TRBJ1-2; TRBD1 might be the D (6 bases). Trimming pared 2 bases from V and 1 base from J, leaving 8 bases between. The germline gives CDR1 MNHEY, CDR2 SVGAGI. The CDR3 runs to 14 residues. CDR3 region: CASSYRGHNYGYTF. CDR3 sequence (DNA): TGTGCCAGCAGTTACCGGGGACATAACTATGGCTACACCTTC.

The rearrangement uses TRBV5-4 and TRBJ1-2, with TRBD1 matching 8 bases. Germline assignment: CDR1 SGHNT and CDR2 YYREEE (reference sequence). This CDR3 spans 14 amino acids. V was pared by 6 bases and J by 8 bases, with 12 bases of the junction left unmatched. Written as DNA, the CDR3 is TGTGCCAGCAACCCCCAGGCCGGGACAGGCGGCTACACCTTC. Its translation is CASNPQAGTGGYTF.